This T cell receptor (beta chain) was sequenced in a study of blood T cells in healthy people across ages. A second about 7 to 12 cycle PCR used barcoded and J-beta primers. Each cDNA was tagged by a template-switch adaptor containing 12 random nucleotides. Each CDR3 protein is one row after TCRdb ran MiXCR on the 5' RACE reads. The data show about 800,000 distinct CDR3 sequences, roughly 50% seen once. Study-wide points: Naive T cell percentage showed a strong correlation with the diversity of TCR beta.

To note about this clonotype: No antigen is known for it.

The CDR3 consists of 13 residues. V lost 8 bases and J 7 bases, leaving 15 bases between the germline ends. The chain has TRBV12-3 or TRBV12-4 and TRBJ2-1; a possible D gene is TRBD2 (6 bases). This receptor was taken from a man aged 30 to 45 in good health. Sequenced: blood. The CDR3 DNA reads TGTGCCAGCGGAGAGACTAGAGGGAATGAGCAGTTCTTC. Protein sequence: CASGETRGNEQFF.